This section outlines one T cell receptor beta chain sequence together with its context. Its antigen is unknown. Trimming at V came to 5 bases and at J to 0 bases, leaving 4 bases not matched to a gene. The germline V gene encodes CDR1 MDHEN and CDR2 SYDVKM. The length of the CDR3 is 16 residues. These data originate in a study of T-cell memory formation after mild COVID-19. The study, taken as a whole, reports: Contracting CD4+ clones lay largely in CM and EM, with CD8+ ones residing in EMRA.

TCRdb recomputed calls from the 5' RACE reads with MiXCR, one row per CDR3 protein. The sample holds tens of thousands of distinct CDR3 sequences; roughly 6.6% are singletons and the top ten take less than 0.95%. The chain is built from TRBV28 and TRBJ2-3; 11 positions match TRBD2. The receptor was derived from an adult who had mild COVID-19 (a few samples of this study predate the infection). Cell type and time point are not known. The specimen sequenced was PBMCs or a T cell subset sorted from them (not recorded which). In DNA, the CDR3 is TGTGCCAGCAGTACCTGGACTAGCGGGAGCACAGATACGCAGTATTTT. Amino acid sequence: CASSTWTSGSTDTQYF.